These 27 T cell receptor beta chains were all obtained from the same sample, sequenced in a study of T cell responses to AZD1222 COVID-19 vaccine. The table came from immunoSEQ multiplex PCR; TCRdb's copy has only in-frame clones and leaves some out. The sample holds roughly 150,000 clones; about 91% are singletons and the top ten take around 2.3%. Specimen: peripheral blood, collected on day 0 of AZD1222 vaccination. Source of these receptors: an adult in good health.

The chain combines TRBV18 with TRBJ1-2, with TRBD1 matching 8 bases. Germline trimming cut 2 bases from V and 0 bases from J; bases unmatched to any gene: 2. The CDR3 loop spans 15 amino acids. Germline V gene data show CDR1 as KGHSH and CDR2 as LQKENI. The CDR3 reads CASSPGGQANYGYTF. Here the CDR3 DNA reads TGTGCCAGCTCACCAGGGGGACAGGCTAACTATGGCTACACCTTC.

The chain couples TRBV7-8 to TRBJ2-5; D perhaps matches TRBD1 (6 bases). Germline values: CDR1 SGHVS, CDR2 FQNEAQ. V gave up 5 bases and J gave up 2 bases, with 12 bases separating them. This CDR3 comprises 14 residues. CDR3 protein: CASSPDSLQETQYF. The CDR3 DNA sequence: TGTGCCAGCAGCCCGGACAGTCTTCAAGAGACCCAGTACTTC.

The chain combines TRBV5-1 with TRBJ2-4; 7 nucleotides agree with TRBD2. The CDR3 covers 14 residues. With 0 bases clipped from V and 5 bases from J, the junction kept 2 bases outside the gene matches. CDR1 and CDR2 from the germline V gene are SGHRS and YFSETQ. CDR3 in amino acids: CASSLAGGQNIQYF. Written as DNA, the CDR3 is TGCGCCAGCAGCTTGGCGGGGGGTCAAAACATTCAGTACTTC.

The chain employs TRBV28 and TRBJ2-7; perhaps TRBD1 as D (6 bases). The V end was cut by 10 bases, the J end by 5 bases, with 18 bases between. The length of the CDR3 is 13 residues. Germline V CDR1 and CDR2: MDHEN, SYDVKM. The CDR3 loop is CATSLDSTDEQYF. In DNA, the CDR3 is TGTGCCACCAGCTTGGACAGTACTGACGAGCAGTACTTC. Together with reference TRBV28 and TRBJ2-7, the CDR3 gives the full variable domain: DVKVTQSSRYLVKRTGEKVFLECVQDMDHENMFWYRQDPGLGLRLIYFSYDVKMKEKGDIPEGYSVSREKKERFSLILESASTNQTSMYLCATSLDSTDEQYFGPGTRLTVT.

This chain joins TRBV10-2 and TRBJ2-3; TRBD2 matches at 16 bases. The CDR3 consists of 16 residues. Per the germline V gene, CDR1 is WSHSY and CDR2 is SAAADI. Unmatched junction bases numbered 3, after V lost 6 bases and J lost 3 bases. The CDR3 loop reads CASRGTSGGATDTQYF. The CDR3 DNA reads as TGCGCCAGCAGGGGGACTAGCGGGGGGGCGACAGATACGCAGTATTTT.

The chain couples TRBV19 to TRBJ1-5; no clear D. Germline CDR1 is LNHDA and CDR2 is SQIVND (reference sequence). The CDR3 contains 15 residues. Trimming removed 4 bases at V and 1 base at J, with 11 bases between. The CDR3 protein is CASSTTGMSNQPQHF. The CDR3 bases are TGTGCCAGTAGTACTACGGGGATGAGCAATCAGCCCCAGCATTTT.

V and J are TRBV7-2 and TRBJ1-5; 8 nucleotides line up with TRBD1. Looked up from germline, CDR1 is SGHTA and CDR2 is FQGNSA. V lost 5 bases, J lost 2 bases, and 5 bases stayed unmatched. The CDR3 is made up of 15 amino acids. The CDR3 coding sequence is TGTGCCAGCAGCCTCCTACAGGGGGGCAATCAGCCCCAGCATTTT. Its protein is CASSLLQGGNQPQHF.

The chain joins TRBV7-2 to TRBJ1-6; 7 bases line up with TRBD1. After removal of 1 base from V and 7 bases from J, the junction contained 7 bases not matched to a gene. The CDR3 has 16 amino acids. Germline CDR1 SGHTA, CDR2 FQGNSA. The DNA for the CDR3 is TGTGCCAGCAGCTTAGACCGACAGGGTTGGAATTCACCCCTCCACTTT. Protein product: CASSLDRQGWNSPLHF.

The V call is TRBV2, the J call TRBJ1-4, with D possibly being TRBD1 (5 bases). This CDR3 has 13 amino acids. Deletions cut 7 bases from V and 7 bases from J, with 13 bases between. Germline V gives CDR1 SNHLY, CDR2 FYNNEI. The CDR3 sequence: CASNWQGGEKLFF. For the CDR3, the DNA is TGTGCCAGCAACTGGCAGGGAGGTGAAAAACTGTTTTTT. Full variable domain (missing parts from reference TRBV2 and TRBJ1-4): EPEVTQTPSHQVTQMGQEVILRCVPISNHLYFYWYRQILGQKVEFLVSFYNNEISEKSEIFDDQFSVERPDGSNFTLKIRSTKLEDSAMYFCASNWQGGEKLFFGSGTQLSVL.

The count of this clone is one. The chain is built from TRBV5-4 and TRBJ1-5; 8 bases are a match to TRBD1. The CDR3 contains 16 residues. The V and J ends lost 0 bases and 1 base, in that order; junction bases with no gene match: 3. Germline V gene lookup returns CDR1 SGHNT and CDR2 YYREEE (reference sequence). CDR3 residues: CASSLEQGASNQPQHF. CDR3 coding DNA: TGTGCCAGCAGCTTGGAGCAGGGGGCGAGCAATCAGCCCCAGCATTTT.

The gene calls are TRBV7-6 and TRBJ2-3, with no clear D. The CDR3 is made up of 11 amino acids. Germline CDR1 reads SGHVS; CDR2 reads FNYEAQ. V was cut by 4 bases and J by 3 bases, with 2 bases left in between. CDR3: CASSSTDTQYF. CDR3 DNA sequence: TGTGCCAGCAGCTCTACAGATACGCAGTATTTT.

This rearrangement joins TRBV25-1 to TRBJ1-3, with D possibly TRBD1 on 6 matching bases. The V end lost 5 bases, the J end lost 0 bases, and 11 bases lay between the germline ends. CDR3 length: 15 amino acids. Germline V gene sequence: CDR1 MGHDK, CDR2 SYGVNS. CDR3 protein: CASSKDRPSGNTIYF. In DNA form, the CDR3 reads TGTGCCAGCAGTAAAGACAGGCCCTCTGGAAACACCATATATTTT.

This rearrangement joins TRBV28 to TRBJ1-5; unclear D gene. The CDR3 is 14 residues long. With 2 bases removed from V and 1 base from J, the gap between germline ends came to 6 bases. CDR1 is MDHEN and CDR2 is SYDVKM in the germline V gene. The CDR3 loop is CASSLGWSNQPQHF. The CDR3 nucleotides are TGTGCCAGCAGTTTAGGGTGGAGCAATCAGCCCCAGCATTTT.

CDR3 bases: TGTGCCAGCAGTGGAGGACTAGCGGGGGTTGAGACCCAGTACTTC. It specifies CASSGGLAGVETQYF. The J gene is TRBJ2-5, the V gene TRBV6-6, with 13 positions matching TRBD2. The CDR3 consists of 15 residues. Unmatched junction bases numbered 5, after V lost 5 bases and J lost 5 bases. Germline V gene sequence: CDR1 MNHNY, CDR2 SVGAGI (reference sequence).

The chain uses TRBV5-1 and TRBJ2-7; 10 bases map to TRBD1. CDR1 is SGHRS, CDR2 YFSETQ, per germline. The length of the CDR3 is 16 residues. V lost 4 bases, J lost 2 bases, and 9 bases stayed unmatched. The CDR3 loop reads CASSREGQGLTYEQYF. In DNA, the CDR3 is TGCGCCAGCAGCCGGGAGGGACAGGGGCTTACCTACGAGCAGTACTTC.

The gene calls are TRBV19 and TRBJ2-3; possible D gene TRBD2, 6 bases. CDR1 is LNHDA, CDR2 SQIVND, per germline (reference sequence). The CDR3 is made up of 15 amino acids. Deletions cut 3 bases from V and 1 base from J, with 11 bases between. CDR3 sequence: CASSMVGGGTDTQYF. The CDR3 coding sequence is TGTGCCAGTAGTATGGTGGGAGGTGGCACAGATACGCAGTATTTT.

The chain links TRBV24-1 to TRBJ2-3, with TRBD2 identical over 8 bases. This CDR3 is built from 16 residues. Unmatched junction bases numbered 7, after V lost 5 bases and J lost 1 base. Germline CDR1 KGHDR, CDR2 SFDVKD. Written as DNA, the CDR3 is TGTGCCACCAGTGGCTGGCGGGGGGAGGGCACAGATACGCAGTATTTT. It codes for CATSGWRGEGTDTQYF.

The rearrangement uses TRBV18 and TRBJ2-2; D is possibly TRBD2 (6 bases). CDR3 size: 14 residues. V lost 2 bases, J lost 4 bases, and 8 bases lay in between. The V gene's germline CDR1 is KGHSH and CDR2 LQKENI. The CDR3: CASSPTGVTGELFF. The CDR3 region has the DNA TGTGCCAGCTCACCAACGGGAGTCACCGGGGAGCTGTTTTTT.

The rearrangement uses TRBV11-2 and TRBJ2-5; possible D gene TRBD1, 6 bases. Per germline, CDR1 SGHAT and CDR2 FQNNGV. The CDR3 contains 17 residues. Deletions cut 3 bases from V and 0 bases from J, with 17 bases between. CDR3 sequence (DNA): TGTGCCAGCAGCTTGACAGGTCTGCCCGGACACCAAGAGACCCAGTACTTC. It yields the protein CASSLTGLPGHQETQYF. The complete variable domain, with remaining parts taken from reference TRBV11-2 and TRBJ2-5, reads EAGVAQSPRYKIIEKRQSVAFWCNPISGHATLYWYQQILGQGPKLLIQFQNNGVVDDSQLPKDRFSAERLKGVDSTLKIQPAKLEDSAVYLCASSLTGLPGHQETQYFGPGTRLLVL.

The chain combines TRBV6-5 with TRBJ1-6, with TRBD1 as a possible D gene (5 bases). V was cut by 7 bases and J by 8 bases, with 15 bases left in between. The CDR3 extends over 14 amino acids. Germline-derived CDR1 and CDR2 are MNHEY and SVGAGI. The CDR3 sequence is CASNRDGGYSPLHF. CDR3 in DNA: TGTGCCAGCAACCGGGACGGAGGGTATTCACCCCTCCACTTT.

This chain connects TRBV9 to TRBJ1-2, with D hard to call. CDR1 and CDR2 from the germline V gene are SGDLS and YYNGEE. The CDR3 contains 11 residues. Trimming took off 3 bases at V and 4 bases at J, with 4 bases between the two ends. The CDR3 nucleotides read TGTGCCAGCAGCGCCGTCTATGGCTACACCTTC. This translates into CASSAVYGYTF.

Only one count was recorded for this clone. The CDR3, as DNA: TGTGCCACCCGGCGGGGCGACACTGAAGCTTTCTTT. It translates to CATRRGDTEAFF. The chain combines TRBV6-5 with TRBJ1-1; perhaps TRBD1 as D (5 bases). The CDR3 runs to 12 residues. In germline, CDR1 is MNHEY, CDR2 SVGAGI. V was shortened by 10 bases and J by 3 bases, with 12 bases between the two germline ends.

This clone has just one count. The genes are TRBV5-1 and TRBJ2-1, with D perhaps TRBD1 or TRBD2 (6 bases each). The CDR3 sequence is 15 residues long. Germline V gene sequence: CDR1 SGHRS, CDR2 YFSETQ. V lost 1 base, J lost 4 bases, and 12 bases lay in between. CDR3 in amino acids: CASSLSQGGYNEQFF. The DNA of the CDR3 is TGCGCCAGCAGCTTGTCACAGGGAGGATACAATGAGCAGTTCTTC.

This chain joins TRBV14 and TRBJ1-1, with unresolved D. CDR1 SGHDN and CDR2 FVKESK come from the germline V gene. This CDR3 has 14 residues. Trimming took 3 bases from V and 1 from J, leaving 9 bases between them. In DNA, the CDR3 is TGTGCCAGCAGCCAGGGAGTCCCGAACACTGAAGCTTTCTTT. Its protein is CASSQGVPNTEAFF.

The CDR3 nucleotides read TGTGCCAGTAGGCGCGTGGGGGGCACTGGGGCCAACGTCCTGACTTTC. Amino acid sequence: CASRRVGGTGANVLTF. This rearrangement joins TRBV19 to TRBJ2-6; D is perhaps TRBD1 or TRBD2 (6 bases each). Germline V gives CDR1 LNHDA, CDR2 SQIVND (reference sequence). The ends were cut back, 6 bases at V and 2 bases at J, with 14 bases in the middle. This CDR3 is built from 16 residues. Full variable domain (remainder filled in from reference TRBV19 and TRBJ2-6): DGGITQSPKYLFRKEGQNVTLSCEQNLNHDAMYWYRQDPGQGLRLIYYSQIVNDFQKGDIAEGYSVSREKKESFPLTVTSAQKNPTAFYLCASRRVGGTGANVLTFGAGSRLTVL.

The V call is TRBV9, the J call TRBJ2-2; 8 positions match TRBD1. The V and J ends lost 1 base and 4 bases, in that order; junction bases with no gene match: 9. The CDR3 is 17 residues long. In germline, CDR1 is SGDLS, CDR2 YYNGEE. The CDR3 DNA sequence: TGTGCCAGCAGCGTACCCAGGACAGGGTCGAGCACCGGGGAGCTGTTTTTT. It translates to CASSVPRTGSSTGELFF.

J is TRBJ2-5 and V is TRBV24-1, with unresolved D. In germline, CDR1 is KGHDR, CDR2 SFDVKD. Trimming cost V 3 bases and J 7 bases, with 11 bases left between them. The CDR3 runs to 13 residues. CDR3 coding DNA: TGTGCCACCAGTGATGGGCCCACACGGACCCAGTACTTC. Residues: CATSDGPTRTQYF.